This TCR beta chain was sequenced during a study of T cell responses to AZD1222 COVID-19 vaccine. The CDR3 extends over 15 amino acids. Germline V gives CDR1 MNHEY, CDR2 SVGAGI. J was trimmed by 5 bases and V by 6 bases; bases with no gene match: 5. Study-level results: After the peak T cell response, and only then, were repertoires sampled. Most donors were white British and more were female, and clonal diversity was possibly underestimated.

Here immunoSEQ multiplex PCR was the method, and the copy in TCRdb shows in-frame clones only, minus some. The sample contains around 160,000 clones, approximately 88% of which appear only once. For this clone: Its antigen is not identified.

This rearrangement joins TRBV6-5 to TRBJ1-6; the match to TRBD1 covers 9 bases. The clonotype originates from an adult in good health. The material sequenced was peripheral blood, taken on day 0 of AZD1222 vaccination. The CDR3 sequence is CASRGDRAHNSPLHF. The CDR3 DNA sequence: TGTGCCAGCAGGGGGGACAGGGCCCATAATTCACCCCTCCACTTT.